In this sample, the clone carrying this T cell receptor beta chain turned up many times. This sample was taken from a study of low-dose radiotherapy and immunotherapy resistance in tumors. Study information: Cohort 1 was treated with 0.5 Gy per fraction at 2-week intervals, amounting to 6.5 Gy overall. Cohort 2 received 1 Gy per fraction every two weeks, totaling 13 Gy over 26 weeks. Aspirin was administered orally at 300 mg daily for four cycles, commencing on cycle 1 day 1.

TRAV- and TRBV-specific primers primed first-strand cDNA, covering alpha and beta chains. For amplifying TCRs, the PCR ran for about 20 cycles with Phusion, which was used together with a constant-region primer and the adapter on the V primers. MiXCR, applied by TCRdb to the reads, yields one record per CDR3 protein. Altogether roughly 60,000 distinct CDR3 sequences are present, almost 25% being singletons, with the ten largest covering around 5.7%. The time point: before trial treatment. Treatment combined nivolumab, ipilimumab, aspirin, low-dose cyclophosphamide and low-dose radiotherapy in a dose-escalation trial. CDR1 and CDR2 (germline): DFQATT, SNEGSKA (reference sequence). The ends lost 4 bases at V and 9 bases at J; junction bases unmatched: 8. The CDR3 has 13 residues.

The sequences come from PBMCs, collected before treatment. The receptor was derived from a male donor with prostate cancer. The gene calls are TRBV20-1 and TRBJ2-1; the match to TRBD1 covers 8 bases. CDR3 residues: CSANTGGKGEQFF. CDR3 in DNA: TGCAGTGCTAACACAGGGGGAAAGGGTGAGCAGTTCTTC.